Described below is a single T cell receptor (beta chain) sequence and its context. As yet, its antigen is unknown. Method: immunoSEQ multiplex PCR; TCRdb's copy keeps in-frame clones and lacks some. The sample records under 35,000 clones, 86% being singletons. The record originates from a study of T cell responses to AZD1222 COVID-19 vaccine. Study background: Both about-4-week and about-12-week second-dose recipients were combined. Study-wide results and caveats: Epitopes outside B.1.351 and B.1.1.7 mutated regions reportedly drew nearly half of spike TCRs. Spike-wide vaccine-associated CD4 TCRs dominated at 160-218 and 743-854.

This sample comprised peripheral blood, obtained on day 0 of AZD1222 vaccination. The sequence was obtained from an adult in good health.

CDR3 loop: CASSRPTGTKNGYTF. The CDR3 bases are TGTGCCAGCAGCCGACCGACAGGGACGAAGAATGGCTACACCTTC. This chain joins TRBV5-4 and TRBJ1-2, with TRBD1 matching over 7 bases. The CDR3 is 15 amino acids. V shed 4 bases and J 6 bases; nucleotides not matched to a gene: 12. Germline loops: CDR1 SGHNT, CDR2 YYREEE (reference sequence).